The 7 T cell receptor beta chains listed next were all sequenced from one sample in a study of technical replicates of blood from a handful of donors (dated by TCRdb to the late 2010s). Preparation of the library involved the immunoSEQ multiplex PCR assay. What TCRdb holds here is the immuneACCESS table cut down to in-frame rearrangements. Part of the clones is not present; checked against another copy, under half of the missing clones reflect an unresolved V gene, and the others are unexplained. The sample profile shows 76,000 or so clones; about 86% of them were found once. The ten largest account for around 4.8% of the sample. Material for sequencing was PBMCs. The receptors were sampled from a human donor in good health. Some clones in this sample may be carry-over from other donors' samples.

In this sample, this clone turned up once. This chain uses TRBV15 with TRBJ2-5; TRBD2 matches 12 bases. V lost 1 base to trimming and J lost 5 bases; unmatched junction nucleotides: 5. Germline CDR1 reads LNHNV; CDR2 reads YYDKDF (reference sequence). The CDR3 covers 16 residues. This chain's CDR3 is CATSRGRLAGAETQYF. The CDR3, as DNA: TGTGCCACCAGCAGAGGGAGACTAGCGGGGGCGGAGACCCAGTACTTC.

The chain employs TRBV6-1 and TRBJ2-5; D unclear. Germline lookup yields CDR1 MNHNS and CDR2 SASEGT. This CDR3 spans 14 amino acids. The V end lost 5 bases, the J end lost 3 bases, and 13 bases lay between the germline ends. The CDR3 protein is CASSQWLEEETQYF. The CDR3 region has the DNA TGTGCCAGCAGTCAGTGGCTAGAGGAAGAGACCCAGTACTTC.

The rearrangement links TRBV25-1 to TRBJ1-2; D gene uncertain. The CDR3 has 13 residues. The V gene lost 2 bases and the J gene lost 6 bases, with 10 bases spanning the gap. CDR1 is MGHDK, CDR2 SYGVNS, per germline. The CDR3 DNA reads as TGTGCCAGCAGTGAACGCCGAGGGAATGGCTACACCTTC. It codes for CASSERRGNGYTF.

This chain joins TRBV5-1 and TRBJ2-2; D might be TRBD2 (5 bases). This CDR3 comprises 16 residues. CDR1 SGHRS and CDR2 YFSETQ come from the germline V gene. V gave up 4 bases and J gave up 5 bases, with 18 bases separating them. The DNA for the CDR3 is TGCGCCAGCAGCCTGGATACTAGTGGTGGAACCGGGGAGCTGTTTTTT. Protein: CASSLDTSGGTGELFF. The full variable domain, rest sourced from reference TRBV5-1 and TRBJ2-2, is KAGVTQTPRYLIKTRGQQVTLSCSPISGHRSVSWYQQTPGQGLQFLFEYFSETQRNKGNFPGRFSGRQFSNSRSEMNVSTLELGDSALYLCASSLDTSGGTGELFFGEGSRLTVL.

This clone appeared a single time. This sequence joins TRBV4-2 and TRBJ2-2; 8 bases are a match to TRBD2. Germline CDR1 LGHNA, CDR2 YNFKEQ. V trimming: 1 base; J trimming: 5 bases; junction bases outside the gene matches: 6. CDR3 length equals 16 residues. This CDR3 is CASSQGGSGGTGELFF. The CDR3 DNA is TGTGCCAGCAGCCAAGGAGGAAGCGGGGGAACCGGGGAGCTGTTTTTT.

The chain links TRBV5-1 to TRBJ1-2; the match to TRBD1 covers 7 bases. The CDR3 length is 13 residues. J lost 7 bases, V lost 5 bases, and 8 bases had no gene match. Germline values: CDR1 SGHRS, CDR2 YFSETQ. CDR3 nucleotides: TGCGCCAGCAGAAGGGACAGCCCGCTTGGCTACACCTTC. Protein: CASRRDSPLGYTF. The full variable domain, completed using reference TRBV5-1 and TRBJ1-2, is KAGVTQTPRYLIKTRGQQVTLSCSPISGHRSVSWYQQTPGQGLQFLFEYFSETQRNKGNFPGRFSGRQFSNSRSEMNVSTLELGDSALYLCASRRDSPLGYTFGSGTRLTVV.

The chain uses TRBV7-3 and TRBJ2-2; a weak D match, TRBD1 (5 bases). This CDR3 is 13 amino acids long. The germline V gene encodes CDR1 SGHTA and CDR2 FQGTGA. Trimming took 6 bases from V and 1 from J, leaving 6 bases between them. The CDR3 is CASRGRNTGELFF. Here the CDR3 DNA reads TGTGCCAGCAGGGGGCGGAACACCGGGGAGCTGTTTTTT.